A single sample is the source of the 19 T cell receptor beta chains below, sequenced in a study of T cell responses to AZD1222 COVID-19 vaccine. Sequenced by immunoSEQ multiplex PCR; TCRdb stores in-frame clones only, minus some. This table holds about 150,000 clones, about 90% found once. Sample: peripheral blood, taken on day 0 of AZD1222 vaccination. The receptor source for this set is an adult in good health.

The chain uses TRBV18 and TRBJ2-2; D remains unclear. This CDR3 contains 15 residues. In germline, CDR1 is KGHSH, CDR2 LQKENI. V dropped 1 base and J dropped 2 bases, with 8 bases sitting between them. CDR3 DNA: TGTGCCAGCTCACCACACCCGAGAAACACCGGGGAGCTGTTTTTT. Translated: CASSPHPRNTGELFF.

This rearrangement joins TRBV11-3 to TRBJ2-1; 9 bases are shared with TRBD2. With 5 bases clipped from V and 4 bases from J, the junction kept 0 bases outside the gene matches. The CDR3 runs 13 residues. The V gene's germline CDR1 is SGHNT and CDR2 YENEEA. This CDR3 is CASSSGGYNEQFF. CDR3 in DNA: TGTGCCAGCAGCAGCGGGGGGTACAATGAGCAGTTCTTC.

This clone was counted a few times. V is TRBV6-2 or TRBV6-3 and J is TRBJ2-1; 14 bases map to TRBD2. Germline trimming cut 3 bases from V and 8 bases from J; bases unmatched to any gene: 15. The CDR3 is 19 amino acids. The germline gives CDR1 MNHEY, CDR2 SVGEGT. CDR3 region: CASSYDRGLAGARRDEQFF. CDR3 in DNA: TGTGCCAGCAGTTATGACCGGGGACTAGCGGGAGCAAGGAGGGATGAGCAGTTCTTC.

V usage is TRBV7-2 and J usage is TRBJ2-5; 9 bases match TRBD2. Germline CDR1 and CDR2: SGHTA and FQGNSA. This CDR3 has 15 residues. V lost 5 bases, J lost 5 bases, and 9 bases stayed unmatched. CDR3 amino acids: CASSPGTSQRETQYF. In nucleotides, the CDR3 is TGTGCCAGCAGCCCTGGGACTAGCCAAAGGGAGACCCAGTACTTC. Supplemented by reference TRBV7-2 and TRBJ2-5, the full variable domain reads GAGVSQSPSNKVTEKGKDVELRCDPISGHTALYWYRQSLGQGLEFLIYFQGNSAPDKSGLPSDRFSAERTGGSVSTLTIQRTQQEDSAVYLCASSPGTSQRETQYFGPGTRLLVL.

This chain joins TRBV4-1 and TRBJ2-1; D might be TRBD1 or TRBD2, each matching 5 bases. CDR3 length equals 15 residues. V was trimmed by 1 base and J by 5 bases, leaving 12 bases between them. Per the germline V gene, CDR1 is MGHRA and CDR2 is YSYEKL. The CDR3 sequence: CASSQVGPRDNEQFF. CDR3 nucleotides: TGCGCCAGCAGCCAAGTGGGACCCCGGGACAATGAGCAGTTCTTC.

The chain has TRBV2 and TRBJ1-6; no reliable D call. The CDR3 has 12 residues. Trimming removed 5 bases from V and 10 bases from J, with 9 bases in between. Germline V gene data show CDR1 as SNHLY and CDR2 as FYNNEI. CDR3 nucleotides: TGTGCCAGCAGTCCCCCCGGCTCACCCCTCCACTTT. Translating gives CASSPPGSPLHF.

The gene calls are TRBV5-6 and TRBJ1-3, with D hard to call. The V gene's germline CDR1 is SGHDT and CDR2 YYEEEE. The CDR3 has 14 residues. V was pared by 0 bases and J by 4 bases, with 8 bases between. CDR3: CASSLEAVGNTIYF. DNA of the CDR3: TGTGCCAGCAGCTTGGAGGCGGTGGGAAACACCATATATTTT.

The rearrangement uses TRBV6-2 or TRBV6-3 and TRBJ2-7, with no clear D. CDR3 size: 14 residues. With 2 bases removed from V and 3 bases from J, the gap between germline ends came to 11 bases. Germline V gene data show CDR1 as MNHEY and CDR2 as SVGEGT. DNA of the CDR3: TGTGCCAGCAGTTACCAGCCGGGCCTCTACGAGCAGTACTTC. It yields the protein CASSYQPGLYEQYF.

This clone was observed a single time. This chain's CDR3 is CATSDSTGTNEQFF. In DNA, the CDR3 is TGTGCCACCAGTGATTCAACCGGGACAAATGAGCAGTTCTTC. The genes are TRBV24-1 and TRBJ2-1; perhaps TRBD1 as D (6 bases). V was shortened by 2 bases and J by 7 bases, with 11 bases between the two germline ends. The CDR3 is 14 residues long. Germline assignment: CDR1 KGHDR and CDR2 SFDVKD.

This clone appeared a single time. J is TRBJ1-5 and V is TRBV30; 9 bases align to TRBD1. The CDR3 contains 14 residues. From germline, CDR1 is GTSNPN and CDR2 SVGIG (reference sequence). J gave up 6 bases and V 2 bases, and 5 bases lay outside the gene matches. The CDR3, as DNA: TGTGCCTGGAGTACCACAGGGGGCGGTCAGCCCCAGCATTTT. Its translation is CAWSTTGGGQPQHF.

This chain joins TRBV7-3 and TRBJ1-6; 10 positions agree with TRBD1. The V gene's germline CDR1 is SGHTA and CDR2 FQGTGA. V shed 3 bases, J shed 8 bases, and the junction held 1 base outside the gene matches. The CDR3 totals 14 residues. Here the CDR3 DNA reads TGTGCCAGCAGCTTTGGGACAGGGGATTCACCCCTCCACTTT. This encodes CASSFGTGDSPLHF.

The chain couples TRBV28 to TRBJ1-2; D call uncertain. Germline V gene sequence: CDR1 MDHEN, CDR2 SYDVKM. The CDR3 runs 14 residues. V lost 2 bases, J lost 4 bases, and 11 bases lay in between. The CDR3 nucleotides are TGTGCCAGCAGTTTAGGTCTGCACAGCTATGGCTACACCTTC. Protein product: CASSLGLHSYGYTF.

This clone was recorded only once. The chain carries TRBV10-1 and TRBJ1-1; the D gene is possibly TRBD1 (5 bases). The V end lost 1 base, the J end lost 4 bases, and 13 bases lay between the germline ends. The CDR3 runs to 15 residues. Germline-derived CDR1 and CDR2 are WNHNN and SYGVQD (reference sequence). CDR3 bases: TGCGCCAGCAGTGAGTTACGCCAGGGAAGCACTGAAGCTTTCTTT. Translating gives CASSELRQGSTEAFF.

V is TRBV20-1 and J is TRBJ2-7, with 8 bases identical to TRBD2. The V and J ends lost 3 bases and 2 bases, in that order; junction bases with no gene match: 3. CDR1 and CDR2 from the germline V gene are DFQATT and SNEGSKA (reference sequence). The CDR3 has 13 residues. The CDR3 reads CSASSGLAYEQYF. CDR3 DNA sequence: TGCAGTGCTAGTTCGGGACTAGCCTACGAGCAGTACTTC.

J is TRBJ1-3 and V is TRBV12-3 or TRBV12-4; no clear D. With 2 bases removed from V and 4 bases from J, the gap between germline ends came to 3 bases. CDR3 length: 12 amino acids. CDR3 loop: CASSLLGNTIYF. The CDR3 DNA is TGTGCCAGCAGTTTACTAGGAAACACCATATATTTT.

The chain is built from TRBV9 and TRBJ1-3; D is unresolved. CDR3 size: 17 residues. The V gene's germline CDR1 is SGDLS and CDR2 YYNGEE. V was pared by 4 bases and J by 0 bases, with 17 bases between. CDR3 nucleotide sequence: TGTGCCAGCAGCTCACCCCGGGCGGTTAGCTCTGGAAACACCATATATTTT. Translated: CASSSPRAVSSGNTIYF.

The chain links TRBV19 to TRBJ2-7; no firm D call. The V and J ends lost 5 bases and 6 bases respectively, with 20 bases between them. The CDR3 covers 15 residues. Germline CDR1 reads LNHDA; CDR2 reads SQIVND (reference sequence). The CDR3 bases are TGTGCCAGTAGTGATTGGGCAGCTGCATATTCCGAGCAGTACTTC. It is translated as CASSDWAAAYSEQYF.

This clone was counted a single time. The chain links TRBV11-2 to TRBJ2-7; no clear D. CDR1 SGHAT and CDR2 FQNNGV come from the germline V gene. This CDR3 region has 11 residues. Trimming took 5 bases from V and 2 from J, leaving 4 bases between them. CDR3 sequence reads: CASSATYEQYF. The CDR3 DNA reads as TGTGCCAGCAGCGCCACCTACGAGCAGTACTTC.

This rearrangement joins TRBV28 to TRBJ2-7; 7 bases are a match to TRBD1. CDR3 length: 14 residues. With 7 bases clipped from V and 6 bases from J, the junction kept 12 bases outside the gene matches. Germline-derived CDR1 and CDR2 are MDHEN and SYDVKM. Written as DNA, the CDR3 is TGTGCCAGCACCTCCCGGGACAGATTTTCCGAGCAGTACTTC. Protein sequence: CASTSRDRFSEQYF.